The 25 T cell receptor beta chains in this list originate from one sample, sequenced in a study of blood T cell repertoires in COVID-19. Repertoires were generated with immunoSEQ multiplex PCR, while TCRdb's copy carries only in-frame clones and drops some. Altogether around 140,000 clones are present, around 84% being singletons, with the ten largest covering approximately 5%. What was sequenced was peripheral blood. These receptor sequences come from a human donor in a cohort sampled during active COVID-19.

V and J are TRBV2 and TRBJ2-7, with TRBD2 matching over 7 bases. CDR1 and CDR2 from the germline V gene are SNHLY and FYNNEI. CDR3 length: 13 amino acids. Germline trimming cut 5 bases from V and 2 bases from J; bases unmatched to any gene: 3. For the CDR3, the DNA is TGTGCCAGCAGTAGGACTAGACCCTACGAGCAGTACGTC. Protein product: CASSRTRPYEQYV.

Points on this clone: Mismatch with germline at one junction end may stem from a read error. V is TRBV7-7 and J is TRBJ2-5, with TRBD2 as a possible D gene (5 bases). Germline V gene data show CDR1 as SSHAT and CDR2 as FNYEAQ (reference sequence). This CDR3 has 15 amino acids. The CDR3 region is CASSLGATPEGTQYF. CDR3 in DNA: TGTGCTAGCAGCTTAGGAGCTACCCCCGAGGGGACCCAGTACTTC.

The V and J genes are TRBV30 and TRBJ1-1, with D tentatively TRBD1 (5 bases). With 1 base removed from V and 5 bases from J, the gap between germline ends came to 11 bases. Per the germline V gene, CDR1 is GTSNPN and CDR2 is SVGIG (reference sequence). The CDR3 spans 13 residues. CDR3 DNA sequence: TGTGCCTGGAGTGACTCCGGGGGTACTGAAGCTTTCTTT. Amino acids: CAWSDSGGTEAFF.

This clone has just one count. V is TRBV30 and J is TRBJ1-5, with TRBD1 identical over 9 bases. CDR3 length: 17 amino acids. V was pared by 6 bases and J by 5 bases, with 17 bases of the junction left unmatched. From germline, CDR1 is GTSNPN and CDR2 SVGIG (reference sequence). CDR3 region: CACLIADPGQGYQPQHF. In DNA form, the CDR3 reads TGTGCCTGCCTAATAGCCGACCCGGGACAGGGTTATCAGCCCCAGCATTTT.

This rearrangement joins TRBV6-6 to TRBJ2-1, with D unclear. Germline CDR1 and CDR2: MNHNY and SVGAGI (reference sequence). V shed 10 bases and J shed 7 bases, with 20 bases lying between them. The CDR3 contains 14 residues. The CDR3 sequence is CAIPTAPSRNEQFF. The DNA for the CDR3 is TGTGCCATCCCGACCGCACCCTCCAGGAATGAGCAGTTCTTC.

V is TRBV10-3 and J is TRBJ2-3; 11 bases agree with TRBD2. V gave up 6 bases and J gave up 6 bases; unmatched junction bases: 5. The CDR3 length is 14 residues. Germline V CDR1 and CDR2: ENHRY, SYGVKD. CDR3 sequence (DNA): TGTGCCATCAGGGGACTAGCGGATTCTGATACGCAGTATTTT. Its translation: CAIRGLADSDTQYF.

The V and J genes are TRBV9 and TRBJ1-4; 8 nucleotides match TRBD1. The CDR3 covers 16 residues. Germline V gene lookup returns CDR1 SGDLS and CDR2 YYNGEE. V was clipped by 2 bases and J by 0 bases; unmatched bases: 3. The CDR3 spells CASSVSQGATNEKLFF. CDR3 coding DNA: TGTGCCAGCAGCGTCTCACAGGGGGCAACTAATGAAAAACTGTTTTTT.

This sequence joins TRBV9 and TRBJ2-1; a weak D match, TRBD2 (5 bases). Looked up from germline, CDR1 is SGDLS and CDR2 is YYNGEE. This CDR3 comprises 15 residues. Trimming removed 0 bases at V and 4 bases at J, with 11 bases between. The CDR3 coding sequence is TGTGCCAGCAGCGTAGGGACTGCCATATACAATGAGCAGTTCTTC. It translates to CASSVGTAIYNEQFF.

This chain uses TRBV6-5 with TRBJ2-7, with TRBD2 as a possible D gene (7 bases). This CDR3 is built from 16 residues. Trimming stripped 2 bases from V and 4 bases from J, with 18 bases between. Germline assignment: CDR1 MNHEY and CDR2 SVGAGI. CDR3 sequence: CASSYAGRGAGYEQYF. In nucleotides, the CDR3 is TGTGCCAGCAGTTACGCAGGCCGGGGGGCAGGATACGAGCAGTACTTC.

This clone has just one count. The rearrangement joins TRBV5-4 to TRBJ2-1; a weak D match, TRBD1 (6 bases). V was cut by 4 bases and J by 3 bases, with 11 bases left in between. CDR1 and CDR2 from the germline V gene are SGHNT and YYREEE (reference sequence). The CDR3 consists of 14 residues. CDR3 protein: CASSPPQGYNEQFF. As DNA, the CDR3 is TGTGCCAGCAGCCCACCACAGGGCTACAATGAGCAGTTCTTC.

CDR3 coding DNA: TGCAGTGCTCCTTCCTACGAGCAGTACTTC. Amino acid sequence: CSAPSYEQYF. The V and J genes are TRBV20-1 and TRBJ2-7; D gene uncertain. V dropped 5 bases and J dropped 1 base, with 3 bases sitting between them. From germline, CDR1 is DFQATT and CDR2 SNEGSKA (reference sequence). This CDR3 is 10 amino acids long.

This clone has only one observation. The CDR3 DNA reads as TGTGCCAGCAGTTCCGCGACAGGGGGTCCGCAAGAGACCCAGTACTTC. Translated, it gives CASSSATGGPQETQYF. The V call is TRBV6-2 or TRBV6-3, the J call TRBJ2-5; 9 positions agree with TRBD1. The ends lost 4 bases at V and 2 bases at J; junction bases unmatched: 8. Germline V gives CDR1 MNHEY, CDR2 SVGEGT. The CDR3 has 16 amino acids.

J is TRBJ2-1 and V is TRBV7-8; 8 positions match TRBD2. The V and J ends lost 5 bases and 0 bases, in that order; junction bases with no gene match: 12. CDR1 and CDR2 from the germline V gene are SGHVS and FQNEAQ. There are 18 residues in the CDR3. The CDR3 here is CASSPRGGGYNSYNEQFF. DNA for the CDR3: TGTGCCAGCAGCCCAAGAGGCGGGGGGTACAACTCCTACAATGAGCAGTTCTTC.

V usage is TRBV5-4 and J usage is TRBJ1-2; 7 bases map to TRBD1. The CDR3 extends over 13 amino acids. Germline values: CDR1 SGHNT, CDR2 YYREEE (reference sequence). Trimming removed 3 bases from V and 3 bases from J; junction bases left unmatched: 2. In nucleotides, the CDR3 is TGTGCCAGCAGCTCGGGACAGCACTATGGCTACACCTTC. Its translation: CASSSGQHYGYTF.

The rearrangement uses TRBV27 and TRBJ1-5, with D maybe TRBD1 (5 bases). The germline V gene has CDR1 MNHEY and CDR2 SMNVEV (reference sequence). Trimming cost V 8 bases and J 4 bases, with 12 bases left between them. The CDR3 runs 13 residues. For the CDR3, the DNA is TGTGCCAGCGCCTGGGGGACTAATCAGCCCCAGCATTTT. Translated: CASAWGTNQPQHF.

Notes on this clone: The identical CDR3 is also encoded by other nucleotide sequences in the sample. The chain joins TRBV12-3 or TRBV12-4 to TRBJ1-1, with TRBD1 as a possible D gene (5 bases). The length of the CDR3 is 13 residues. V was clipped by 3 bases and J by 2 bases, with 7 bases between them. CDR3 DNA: TGTGCCAGCAGTTTTCAGGGAAACACTGAAGCTTTCTTT. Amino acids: CASSFQGNTEAFF.

The CDR3 region has the DNA TGTGCCAGCGCACGTGGGGGGGACTATGGCTACACCTTC. Translation gives CASARGGDYGYTF. This chain connects TRBV28 to TRBJ1-2; D is possibly TRBD1 (5 bases). Germline V gives CDR1 MDHEN, CDR2 SYDVKM. CDR3 length: 13 amino acids. Deletions cut 8 bases from V and 3 bases from J, with 13 bases between.

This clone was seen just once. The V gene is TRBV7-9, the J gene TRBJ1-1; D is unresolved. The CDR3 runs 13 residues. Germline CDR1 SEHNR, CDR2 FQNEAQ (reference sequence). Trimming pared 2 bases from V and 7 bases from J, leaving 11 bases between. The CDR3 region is CASSLSVGSEAFF. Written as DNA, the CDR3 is TGTGCCAGCAGCTTATCGGTTGGGAGTGAAGCTTTCTTT.

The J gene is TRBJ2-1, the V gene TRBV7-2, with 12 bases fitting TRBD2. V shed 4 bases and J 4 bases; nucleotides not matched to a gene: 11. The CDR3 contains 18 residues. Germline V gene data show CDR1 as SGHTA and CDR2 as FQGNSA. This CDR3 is CASSSIPLLAGGYNEQFF. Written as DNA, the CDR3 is TGTGCCAGCAGCTCTATACCACTACTAGCGGGGGGATACAATGAGCAGTTCTTC. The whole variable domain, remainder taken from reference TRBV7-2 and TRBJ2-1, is GAGVSQSPSNKVTEKGKDVELRCDPISGHTALYWYRQSLGQGLEFLIYFQGNSAPDKSGLPSDRFSAERTGGSVSTLTIQRTQQEDSAVYLCASSSIPLLAGGYNEQFFGPGTRLTVL.

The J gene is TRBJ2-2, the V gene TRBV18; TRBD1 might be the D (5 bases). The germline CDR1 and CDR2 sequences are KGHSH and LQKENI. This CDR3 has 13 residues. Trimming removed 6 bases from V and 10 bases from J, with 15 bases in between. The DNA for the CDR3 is TGTGCCAGCTCTCGTTCCACAGGTGTGGAGCTGTTTTTT. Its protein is CASSRSTGVELFF.

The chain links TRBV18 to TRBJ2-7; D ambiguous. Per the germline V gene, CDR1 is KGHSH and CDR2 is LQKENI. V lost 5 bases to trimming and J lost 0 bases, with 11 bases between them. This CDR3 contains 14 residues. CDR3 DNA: TGTGCCAGCTCAGTCCGGCGGAGCTCCTACGAGCAGTACTTC. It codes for CASSVRRSSYEQYF.

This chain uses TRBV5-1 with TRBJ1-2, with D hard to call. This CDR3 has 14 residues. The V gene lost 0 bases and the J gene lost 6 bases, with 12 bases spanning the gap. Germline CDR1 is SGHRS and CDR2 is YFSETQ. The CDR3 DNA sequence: TGCGCCAGCAGCTTGGGGGAGGGAGAGAATGGCTACACCTTC. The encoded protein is CASSLGEGENGYTF.

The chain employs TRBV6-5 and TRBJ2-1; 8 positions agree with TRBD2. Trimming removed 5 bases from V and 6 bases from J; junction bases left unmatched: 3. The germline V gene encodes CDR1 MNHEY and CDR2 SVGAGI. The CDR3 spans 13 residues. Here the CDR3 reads CASSSGGINEQFF. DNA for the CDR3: TGTGCCAGCAGTAGCGGGGGTATCAATGAGCAGTTCTTC.

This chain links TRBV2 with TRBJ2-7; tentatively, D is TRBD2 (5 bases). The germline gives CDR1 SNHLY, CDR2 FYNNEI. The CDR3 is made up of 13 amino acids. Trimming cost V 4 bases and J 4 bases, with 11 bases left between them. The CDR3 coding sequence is TGTGCCAGCAGTGGGACTCGAGCTTACGAGCAGTACGTC. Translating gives CASSGTRAYEQYV.

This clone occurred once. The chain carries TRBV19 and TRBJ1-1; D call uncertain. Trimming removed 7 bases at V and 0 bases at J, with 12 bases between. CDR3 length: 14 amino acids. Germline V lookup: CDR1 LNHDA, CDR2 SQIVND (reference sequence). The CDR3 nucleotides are TGTGCCAGTACCGCGCGGCAGTTGAACACTGAAGCTTTCTTT. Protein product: CASTARQLNTEAFF. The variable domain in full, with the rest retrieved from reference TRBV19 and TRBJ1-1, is DGGITQSPKYLFRKEGQNVTLSCEQNLNHDAMYWYRQDPGQGLRLIYYSQIVNDFQKGDIAEGYSVSREKKESFPLTVTSAQKNPTAFYLCASTARQLNTEAFFGQGTRLTVV.